These 10 T cell receptor beta chains share one sample of origin, sequenced in a study of beta chain features in type 1 diabetes. The isolated RNA, all of it, was reverse transcribed, so expressed TCRB transcripts were what got sequenced. Assay used: immunoSEQ multiplex PCR; TCRdb lists only in-frame clones, some missing. The sample holds around 310,000 clones; approximately 9.9% are singletons and the top ten take approximately 0.016%. The material sequenced was naive CD4+ T cells from blood. These receptors came from a woman aged 25 to 39 in good health.

The chain carries TRBV5-1 and TRBJ2-3; a possible D gene is TRBD2 (6 bases). The CDR3 loop spans 14 amino acids. Germline V gene data show CDR1 as SGHRS and CDR2 as YFSETQ. Trimming pared 8 bases from V and 0 bases from J, leaving 13 bases between. CDR3 DNA: TGCGCCAGTGGGGGGACTCCCAGCACAGATACGCAGTATTTT. It yields the protein CASGGTPSTDTQYF.

CDR3 DNA: TGTGCCAGCAGCAGGGCAGGACAGGGTGCGGATCAGCCCCAGCATTTT. It specifies CASSRAGQGADQPQHF. V gene TRBV28 combines with J gene TRBJ1-5; 8 bases line up with TRBD1. V shed 6 bases and J 5 bases; nucleotides not matched to a gene: 12. CDR3 length equals 16 residues. The germline V gene has CDR1 MDHEN and CDR2 SYDVKM.

The table lists this clone with a few counts. The V and J genes are TRBV14 and TRBJ2-1, with TRBD2 matching 10 bases. The CDR3 has 15 amino acids. V trimming: 1 base; J trimming: 6 bases; junction bases outside the gene matches: 3. The germline V gene has CDR1 SGHDN and CDR2 FVKESK. CDR3 in amino acids: CASSQGLAGVNEQFF. DNA of the CDR3: TGTGCCAGCAGCCAAGGGCTAGCGGGAGTCAATGAGCAGTTCTTC.

This clone was counted a few times. The chain joins TRBV19 to TRBJ2-7, with D possibly matching TRBD2 (5 bases). The CDR3 is 16 residues long. Germline lookup yields CDR1 LNHDA and CDR2 SQIVND (reference sequence). V lost 4 bases, J lost 0 bases, and 16 bases lay in between. The CDR3 nucleotides read TGTGCCAGTAGTACCTTGTGGACTCTTAGCTCCTACGAGCAGTACTTC. This gives the protein CASSTLWTLSSYEQYF.

Only a few counts were recorded for this clone. The V gene is TRBV15, the J gene TRBJ2-7; 10 bases map to TRBD1. J was trimmed by 5 bases and V by 3 bases; bases with no gene match: 7. This CDR3 has 15 residues. The germline CDR1 and CDR2 sequences are LNHNV and YYDKDF (reference sequence). CDR3 residues: CATSRTGQGLDEQYF. CDR3 bases: TGTGCCACCAGCAGGACGGGACAGGGGCTCGACGAGCAGTACTTC.

This clone showed up just a few times. V and J are TRBV27 and TRBJ2-7; 8 bases map to TRBD1. J was trimmed by 3 bases and V by 0 bases; bases with no gene match: 4. CDR3 size: 15 residues. Germline assignment: CDR1 MNHEY and CDR2 SMNVEV (reference sequence). CDR3 protein: CASSLSGQVIYEQYF. CDR3 DNA: TGTGCCAGCAGTTTATCGGGACAGGTGATCTACGAGCAGTACTTC.

This clone was detected a few times. Written as DNA, the CDR3 is TGTGCCTCCTCCCAAGCGGTGTCCATGAACACTGAAGCTTTCTTT. Translation gives CASSQAVSMNTEAFF. The chain employs TRBV9 and TRBJ1-1, with D unresolved. Per the germline V gene, CDR1 is SGDLS and CDR2 is YYNGEE. The V end was cut by 10 bases, the J end by 0 bases, with 19 bases between. The CDR3 has 15 residues.

This clone was counted only a few times. The CDR3 nucleotides are TGCGCCAGCAGCTCCCAGGGAGGCACTGAAGCTTTCTTT. Its translation is CASSSQGGTEAFF. The chain is built from TRBV4-3 and TRBJ1-1, with D tentatively TRBD1 (5 bases). Germline V gives CDR1 LGHNA, CDR2 YSLEER. Deletions cut 5 bases from V and 4 bases from J, with 11 bases between. The CDR3 runs to 13 residues.

The gene calls are TRBV25-1 and TRBJ2-2; 14 bases fit TRBD2. J gave up 8 bases and V 2 bases, and 7 bases lay outside the gene matches. Per the germline V gene, CDR1 is MGHDK and CDR2 is SYGVNS. This CDR3 has 17 residues. CDR3 protein: CASSEQGLAGGIGELFF. CDR3 DNA: TGTGCCAGCAGTGAACAAGGACTAGCGGGAGGTATAGGGGAGCTGTTTTTT.

The table lists this clone with a few counts. This chain uses TRBV7-3 with TRBJ2-1; 9 nucleotides line up with TRBD1. CDR1 and CDR2 (germline): SGHTA, FQGTGA. J gave up 1 base and V 5 bases, and 3 bases lay outside the gene matches. This CDR3 region has 15 residues. The CDR3 nucleotides read TGTGCCAGCAGCACGGGGACAGGGTCCTACAATGAGCAGTTCTTC. Translating it yields CASSTGTGSYNEQFF.